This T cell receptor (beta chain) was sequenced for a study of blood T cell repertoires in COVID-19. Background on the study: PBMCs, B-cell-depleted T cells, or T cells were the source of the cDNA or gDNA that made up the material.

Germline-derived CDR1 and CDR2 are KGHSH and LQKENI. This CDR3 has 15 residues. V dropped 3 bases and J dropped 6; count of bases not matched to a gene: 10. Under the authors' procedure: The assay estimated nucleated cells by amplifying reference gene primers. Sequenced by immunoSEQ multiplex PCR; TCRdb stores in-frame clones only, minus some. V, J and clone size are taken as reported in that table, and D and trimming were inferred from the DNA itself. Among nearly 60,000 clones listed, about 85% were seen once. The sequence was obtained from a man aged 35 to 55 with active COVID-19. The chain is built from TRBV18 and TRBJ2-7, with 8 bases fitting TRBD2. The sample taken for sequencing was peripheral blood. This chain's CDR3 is CASSPASGSPGEQYF. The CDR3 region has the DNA TGTGCCAGCTCACCCGCGAGCGGGAGTCCAGGCGAGCAGTACTTC. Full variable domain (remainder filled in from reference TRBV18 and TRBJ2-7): NAGVMQNPRHLVRRRGQEARLRCSPMKGHSHVYWYRQLPEEGLKFMVYLQKENIIDESGMPKERFSAEFPKEGPSILRIQQVVRGDSAAYFCASSPASGSPGEQYFGPGTRLTVT.